These T cell receptor beta chains were read from a single sample in a study of blood T cell repertoires in COVID-19. Sequencing was performed with immunoSEQ multiplex PCR; in TCRdb, only in-frame clones are kept and a portion is missing. The sample has 300,000 to 350,000 clones; roughly 86% are singletons. Source material: PBMCs or T cells enriched from blood (not recorded which). These receptors were collected from a woman between 18 and 29 years old who had recovered from COVID-19. Both conserved end residues are part of each CDR3. The D gene is left open where the match is weak. Only some rows state a clone size, as once, few, many or a class for expanded clones.

clone size: .; V gene: TRBV2; D gene: TRBD1; J gene: TRBJ1-2; CDR3 protein: CASSDRGRVGYTF; CDR3 DNA: TGTGCCAGCAGTGACAGGGGGCGTGTTGGCTACACCTTC
clone size: .; V gene: TRBV7-9; D gene: .; J gene: TRBJ1-2; CDR3 protein: CASSSAGGLYGYTF; CDR3 DNA: TGTGCCAGCAGCTCGGCCGGGGGTTTGTATGGCTACACCTTC
clone size: once; V gene: TRBV28; D gene: .; J gene: TRBJ1-3; CDR3 protein: CASQSVGGVSGNTIYF; CDR3 DNA: TGTGCCAGCCAGTCGGTGGGGGGGGTCTCTGGAAACACCATATATTTT
clone size: .; V gene: TRBV7-9; D gene: .; J gene: TRBJ1-2; CDR3 protein: CASSLGHGANYGYTF; CDR3 DNA: TGTGCCAGCAGCTTAGGCCACGGAGCTAACTATGGCTACACCTTC
clone size: .; V gene: TRBV5-1; D gene: TRBD2; J gene: TRBJ2-3; CDR3 protein: CASSFGLAGGLGTDTQYF; CDR3 DNA: TGCGCCAGCAGCTTCGGCCTAGCGGGGGGGCTTGGCACAGATACGCAGTATTTT
clone size: .; V gene: TRBV27; D gene: TRBD1; J gene: TRBJ1-1; CDR3 protein: CASSPQPGGRRSEAFF; CDR3 DNA: TGTGCCAGCAGTCCCCAGCCAGGGGGCAGGAGAAGTGAAGCTTTCTTT
clone size: .; V gene: TRBV5-6; D gene: TRBD1; J gene: TRBJ2-1; CDR3 protein: CASSPSDRGDNEQFF; CDR3 DNA: TGTGCCAGCAGCCCATCGGACAGGGGAGACAATGAGCAGTTCTTC
clone size: .; V gene: TRBV28; D gene: .; J gene: TRBJ2-1; CDR3 protein: CASSINNEQFF; CDR3 DNA: TGTGCCAGCAGTATAAACAATGAGCAGTTCTTC
clone size: .; V gene: TRBV5-1; D gene: TRBD1; J gene: TRBJ1-2; CDR3 protein: CASSLDPGTAYEGYTF; CDR3 DNA: TGCGCCAGCAGCTTGGATCCCGGGACAGCTTATGAGGGCTACACCTTC
clone size: .; V gene: TRBV19; D gene: TRBD1; J gene: TRBJ1-1; CDR3 protein: CASSTTGYTEAFF; CDR3 DNA: TGTGCCAGTAGTACGACAGGGTACACTGAAGCTTTCTTT
clone size: .; V gene: TRBV29-1; D gene: .; J gene: TRBJ2-7; CDR3 protein: CSVGRAPSYEQYF; CDR3 DNA: TGCAGCGTTGGCAGGGCCCCTTCCTACGAGCAGTACTTC
clone size: .; V gene: TRBV6-2/TRBV6-3; D gene: .; J gene: TRBJ1-1; CDR3 protein: CASSYSGGRTEAFF; CDR3 DNA: TGTGCCAGCAGTTACAGCGGGGGCCGGACTGAAGCTTTCTTT
clone size: few; V gene: TRBV5-6; D gene: TRBD1; J gene: TRBJ2-2; CDR3 protein: CASSFLPAGTGYTGELFF; CDR3 DNA: TGTGCCAGCAGCTTCCTACCCGCCGGGACAGGCTACACCGGGGAGCTGTTTTTT
clone size: .; V gene: TRBV19; D gene: .; J gene: TRBJ1-1; CDR3 protein: CASSIRREGTEAFF; CDR3 DNA: TGTGCCAGTAGTATCCGCAGGGAGGGCACTGAAGCTTTCTTT
clone size: .; V gene: TRBV7-3; D gene: .; J gene: TRBJ1-2; CDR3 protein: CASSAFKQGSGYTF; CDR3 DNA: TGTGCCAGCAGCGCCTTCAAACAGGGCTCTGGCTACACCTTC
clone size: .; V gene: TRBV11-3; D gene: TRBD1; J gene: TRBJ1-3; CDR3 protein: CASSRGTAGNTIYF; CDR3 DNA: TGTGCCAGCAGCCGAGGGACAGCAGGAAACACCATATATTTT
clone size: .; V gene: TRBV7-9; D gene: .; J gene: TRBJ1-1; CDR3 protein: CALGTPLLGNTEAFF; CDR3 DNA: TGTGCTCTCGGGACACCCCTGCTCGGGAACACTGAAGCTTTCTTT
clone size: .; V gene: TRBV25-1; D gene: .; J gene: TRBJ2-1; CDR3 protein: CASSGTEQRDDEQFF; CDR3 DNA: TGTGCCAGCAGTGGTACGGAGCAGCGTGACGATGAGCAGTTCTTC
clone size: .; V gene: TRBV19; D gene: .; J gene: TRBJ1-5; CDR3 protein: CASSQQGPLAQHF; CDR3 DNA: TGTGCCAGTAGTCAACAGGGCCCCCTAGCCCAGCATTTT
clone size: .; V gene: TRBV9; D gene: .; J gene: TRBJ1-4; CDR3 protein: CASSVGKEINEKLFF; CDR3 DNA: TGTGCCAGCAGCGTAGGAAAGGAGATTAATGAAAAACTGTTTTTT
clone size: .; V gene: TRBV20-1; D gene: .; J gene: TRBJ2-7; CDR3 protein: CSARELHEQYF; CDR3 DNA: TGCAGTGCGAGAGAACTCCACGAGCAGTACTTC
clone size: .; V gene: TRBV19; D gene: TRBD1; J gene: TRBJ1-4; CDR3 protein: CASRIQGASEKLFF; CDR3 DNA: TGTGCCAGTAGAATACAGGGGGCGAGTGAAAAACTGTTTTTT
clone size: .; V gene: TRBV7-3; D gene: TRBD2; J gene: TRBJ2-1; CDR3 protein: CASSPQAGAGSEQFF; CDR3 DNA: TGTGCCAGCAGCCCCCAAGCGGGGGCCGGCAGTGAGCAGTTCTTC
clone size: few; V gene: TRBV24-1; D gene: TRBD1; J gene: TRBJ2-7; CDR3 protein: CATSDPMGQSPYEQYF; CDR3 DNA: TGTGCCACCAGTGATCCCATGGGACAGTCCCCTTACGAGCAGTACTTC
clone size: .; V gene: TRBV7-9; D gene: .; J gene: TRBJ1-1; CDR3 protein: CATLERGGQLREAFF; CDR3 DNA: TGTGCCACCTTAGAACGAGGGGGACAACTGAGGGAAGCTTTCTTT
clone size: .; V gene: TRBV7-3; D gene: TRBD2; J gene: TRBJ2-1; CDR3 protein: CASNRGGSVSNEQFF; CDR3 DNA: TGTGCCAGCAATCGCGGCGGGAGTGTGAGCAATGAGCAGTTCTTC